The next 2 T cell receptor beta chains were all read from a single sample in a study of graft-versus-host responses after intestinal transplantation. The assay was immunoSEQ multiplex PCR, and TCRdb's table has in-frame clones only and misses some. The sample has 85,000 to 90,000 clones, around 90% seen once. These TCRs are of unknown antigen specificity. The sequenced sample was unstimulated CD4+ T cells sorted from spleen or lymph node cells, obtained before intestinal transplant. All receptors derive from a human donor who received an intestinal transplant.

The rearrangement joins TRBV6-5 to TRBJ2-2, with D unclear. CDR3 size: 15 residues. Trimming cost V 2 bases and J 2 bases, with 9 bases left between them. The germline V gene has CDR1 MNHEY and CDR2 SVGAGI. Here the CDR3 DNA reads TGTGCCAGCAGTTACGATGGTCACAACACCGGGGAGCTGTTTTTT. Encoded protein: CASSYDGHNTGELFF.

The V call is TRBV6-5, the J call TRBJ1-1; D gene unclear. Deletions cut 5 bases from V and 10 bases from J, with 17 bases between. This CDR3 is built from 13 residues. Germline V lookup: CDR1 MNHEY, CDR2 SVGAGI. CDR3 nucleotide sequence: TGTGCCAGCAGTCAGGTTGCAGTGGGTGCAGCTTTCTTT. Translated, it gives CASSQVAVGAAFF.